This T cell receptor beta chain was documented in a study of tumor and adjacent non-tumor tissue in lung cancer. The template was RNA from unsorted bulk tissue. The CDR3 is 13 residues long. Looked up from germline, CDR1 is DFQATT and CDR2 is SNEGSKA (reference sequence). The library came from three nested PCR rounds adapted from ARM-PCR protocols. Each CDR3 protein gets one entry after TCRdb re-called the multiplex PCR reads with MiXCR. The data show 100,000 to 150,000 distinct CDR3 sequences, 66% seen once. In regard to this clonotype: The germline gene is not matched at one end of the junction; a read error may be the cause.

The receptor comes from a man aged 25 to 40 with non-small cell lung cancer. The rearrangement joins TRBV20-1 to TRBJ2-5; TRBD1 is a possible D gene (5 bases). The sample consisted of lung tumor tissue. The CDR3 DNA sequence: TGCATTGCTAGAGATCACGACAGCGTGACCCAGTACTTC. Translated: CIARDHDSVTQYF.